The TCR beta chain described here comes from a study of T cell repertoires in cytomegalovirus infection (dated by TCRdb to about 2019). Some background on the complete study: Donor HLA type was relevant to the analysis, as public TCR beta signatures indicated carriage of CMV infection together with the matching HLA type.

The study at large found these results: In both this cohort and an independent approximately 370-donor cohort, the cumulative frequency of public TCR beta family members distinguished carriers of CMV infection plus the relevant HLA type. In the ex vivo response, HLA-C-restricted CMV-specific TCR beta clonotypes were dominant, and in two of eight donors the single most frequent clonotype came from this HLA-C-restricted group.

The listed sequencing device is Illumina HiSeq 1500. Clones were called with MiXCR by TCRdb after fastp trimmed the public reads at Q25, and only in-frame beta chains were retained. Identical CDR3 protein sequences are pooled into one entry, listed with their most common genes and DNA. This sample is represented by around 260,000 distinct CDR3 sequences; roughly a quarter of them were singletons. Of the sample, roughly 13% falls within the top ten clones. As for this clonotype: Its antigen is not yet known. No per-base quality is available; no much larger clone lies one base away.

The clonotype originates from a human donor in good health (CMV status not recorded). Some clones in this sample may be carry-over from other donors' samples. Sequencing was performed on PBMCs.

This receptor has the CDR3 CASSPTDRTLSGYTF. The nucleotides read TGTGCCAGCAGTCCGACGGACAGGACCCTCAGTGGCTACACCTTC. Here the chain combines TRBV12-3 or TRBV12-4 and TRBJ1-2; TRBD1 fits 7 bases in the junction. Germline trimming: 5 bases from V, 7 bases from J; junction bases outside gene matches: 13. The CDR3 measures 15 amino acids from cysteine to phenylalanine. The only DNA kept is the CDR3, 45 bases in frame from the first base.